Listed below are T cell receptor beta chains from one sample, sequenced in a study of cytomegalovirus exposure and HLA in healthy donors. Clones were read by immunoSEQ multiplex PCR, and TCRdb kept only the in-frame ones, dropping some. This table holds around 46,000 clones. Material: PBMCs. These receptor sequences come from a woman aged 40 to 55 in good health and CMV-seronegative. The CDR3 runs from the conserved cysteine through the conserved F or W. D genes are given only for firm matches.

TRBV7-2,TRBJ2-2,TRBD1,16,TGTGCCAGCAGCTCCGGGCTGACAGGGGGCAACGGGGAGCTGTTTTTT,CASSSGLTGGNGELFF
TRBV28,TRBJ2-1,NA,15,TGTGCCAGCAGTACGGCTAGCGCCTATCACAATGAGCAGTTCTTC,CASSTASAYHNEQFF
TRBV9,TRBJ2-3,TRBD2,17,TGTGCCAGCAGCCCGGGACTAGCGGGAGGAGGAACAGATACGCAGTATTTT,CASSPGLAGGGTDTQYF
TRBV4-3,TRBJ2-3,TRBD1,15,TGCGCCAGCAGCCAAGACGACAGGGTCACAGATACGCAGTATTTT,CASSQDDRVTDTQYF
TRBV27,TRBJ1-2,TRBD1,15,TGTGCCAGCAGTTTAAGGGGACAGCCGGGTTATGGCTACACCTTC,CASSLRGQPGYGYTF
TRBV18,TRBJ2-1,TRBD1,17,TGTGCCAGCTCACCTAGACCGGGACAGGGTTCCTACAATGAGCAGTTCTTC,CASSPRPGQGSYNEQFF
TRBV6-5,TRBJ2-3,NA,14,TGTGCCAGCAGACATCAGGAGGGGACAGATACGCAGTATTTT,CASRHQEGTDTQYF
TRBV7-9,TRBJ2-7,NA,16,TGTGCCAGCAGCCGGGCTGGGAGAGCGGATCTCTACGAGCAGTACTTC,CASSRAGRADLYEQYF
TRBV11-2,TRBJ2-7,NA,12,TGTGCCAGCAGCTTATCGAGCGTGGGGCAGTACTTC,CASSLSSVGQYF
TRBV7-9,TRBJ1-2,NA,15,TGTGCCAGCAGCTCCAGGGGTACCCCGACCTATGGCTACACCTTC,CASSSRGTPTYGYTF
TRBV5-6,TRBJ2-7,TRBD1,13,TGTGCCAGCAGCTTTTGGACAGGGAACGAGCAGTACTTC,CASSFWTGNEQYF
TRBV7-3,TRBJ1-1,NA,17,TGTGCCAGCAGCTTAACCCCTCGGGAGAACTCGAACACTGAAGCTTTCTTT,CASSLTPRENSNTEAFF
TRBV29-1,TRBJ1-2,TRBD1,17,TGCAGCGTCGAATCCCTACCCGAAACAGGGGGGAGAGGTGGCTACACCTTC,CSVESLPETGGRGGYTF
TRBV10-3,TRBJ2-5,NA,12,TGTGCCCATGGGGGGGCCGGGGAGACCCAGTACTTC,CAHGGAGETQYF
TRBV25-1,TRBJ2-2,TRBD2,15,TGTGCCAGCAGTTTAGCGGGAATGAACACCGGGGAGCTGTTTTTT,CASSLAGMNTGELFF
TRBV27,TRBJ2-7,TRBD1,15,TGTGCCAGCCGGAAACTGGACAGGGTCTCCTACGAGCAGTACTTC,CASRKLDRVSYEQYF
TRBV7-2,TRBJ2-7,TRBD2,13,TGTGCCAGCAGCTTCCGGGGGGGGCACGAGCAGTACTTC,CASSFRGGHEQYF
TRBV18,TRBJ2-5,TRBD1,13,TGCTACTCAGACAGGGGGCTACAAGAGACCCAGTACTTC,CYSDRGLQETQYF
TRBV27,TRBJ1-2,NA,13,TGTGCCAGCAGTTCAGGGTTCGTCTATGGCTACACCTTC,CASSSGFVYGYTF
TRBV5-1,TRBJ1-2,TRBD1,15,TGCGCCAGCAGCAAGGGACAGGGAGGGAACTATGGCTACACCTTC,CASSKGQGGNYGYTF
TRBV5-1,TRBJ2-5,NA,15,TGCGCCAGCAGCCATTGGAGGTCGGGGGAAGAGACCCAGTACTTC,CASSHWRSGEETQYF
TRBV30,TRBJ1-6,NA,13,TGTGCCTGGAGTACAGGGAACAATTCACCCCTCCACTTT,CAWSTGNNSPLHF
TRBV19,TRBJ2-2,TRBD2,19,TGTGCCAGTACCCCAGAGGGACTGGGACTAGCGGGGAACACCGGGGAGCTGTTTTTT,CASTPEGLGLAGNTGELFF